The T cell receptor (beta chain) described here comes from a study of cytomegalovirus exposure and HLA in healthy donors. Amplification used 60 Vbeta primers and 13 Jbeta primers. Assay: immunoSEQ multiplex PCR; the TCRdb copy retains only in-frame clones and omits some. The sample holds more than 95,000 clones, 70% to 85% seen once. The V and J ends lost 3 bases and 8 bases respectively, with 17 bases between them. The germline V gene encodes CDR1 SGDLS and CDR2 YYNGEE. This CDR3 spans 15 amino acids. The gene calls are TRBV9 and TRBJ1-4; possibly TRBD1 for D (6 bases). The sample taken for sequencing was PBMCs. The clonotype was recovered from a woman aged 50 to 60 in good health and CMV-seropositive. CDR3 sequence (DNA): TGTGCCAGCAGCGCAACGGCACAGGGTTACGAAAAACTGTTTTTT. Encoded protein: CASSATAQGYEKLFF.